This T cell receptor (beta chain) appears in the sequencing data of a study of early T cells in non-severe SARS-CoV-2 infection. Across the study: The authors sequenced bulk RNA from unsorted whole blood, leaving chains unpaired.

Findings and caveats of the study: Sequences matched to VDJdb favored anti-spike CD8 responses, while private and CD4 specificities were missed.

There are 15 residues in the CDR3. Germline CDR1 and CDR2: MNHEY and SVGEGT. The ends were cut back, 5 bases at V and 10 bases at J, with 21 bases in the middle. Attachment of unique molecular identifiers to individual cDNA molecules was performed. TCRdb called the 5' RACE reads again in MiXCR, with one record for every CDR3 protein. The repertoire consists of 30,000 or so distinct CDR3 sequences, with around 5.1% occurring once and the leading ten covering over 20%. This clonotype turned up a few times. The antigen is not known. The sequenced sample was whole blood. The rearrangement links TRBV6-2 or TRBV6-3 to TRBJ2-1; D is unclear. This receptor was obtained from an adult who was a healthcare worker with PCR-confirmed SARS-CoV-2 infection or an uninfected control (not recorded which). The CDR3 is CASSTLHPVVREQFF. CDR3 bases: TGTGCCAGCAGTACCCTCCACCCGGTGGTACGCGAGCAGTTCTTC.